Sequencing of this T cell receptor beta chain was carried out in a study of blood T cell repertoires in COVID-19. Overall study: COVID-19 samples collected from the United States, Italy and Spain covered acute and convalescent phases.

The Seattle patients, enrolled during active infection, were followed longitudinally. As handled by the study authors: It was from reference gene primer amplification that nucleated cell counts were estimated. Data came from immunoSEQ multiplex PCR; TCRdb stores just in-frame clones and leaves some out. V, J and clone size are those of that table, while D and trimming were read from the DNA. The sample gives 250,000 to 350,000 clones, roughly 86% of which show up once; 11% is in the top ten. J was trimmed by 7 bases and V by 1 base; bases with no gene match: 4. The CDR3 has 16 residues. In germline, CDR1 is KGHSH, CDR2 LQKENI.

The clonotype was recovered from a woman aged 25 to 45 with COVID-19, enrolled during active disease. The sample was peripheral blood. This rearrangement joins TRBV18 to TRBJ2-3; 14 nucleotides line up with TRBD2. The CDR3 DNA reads TGTGCCAGCTCACCACGGACTAGCGGGAGGTCGTATACGCAGTATTTT. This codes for CASSPRTSGRSYTQYF.